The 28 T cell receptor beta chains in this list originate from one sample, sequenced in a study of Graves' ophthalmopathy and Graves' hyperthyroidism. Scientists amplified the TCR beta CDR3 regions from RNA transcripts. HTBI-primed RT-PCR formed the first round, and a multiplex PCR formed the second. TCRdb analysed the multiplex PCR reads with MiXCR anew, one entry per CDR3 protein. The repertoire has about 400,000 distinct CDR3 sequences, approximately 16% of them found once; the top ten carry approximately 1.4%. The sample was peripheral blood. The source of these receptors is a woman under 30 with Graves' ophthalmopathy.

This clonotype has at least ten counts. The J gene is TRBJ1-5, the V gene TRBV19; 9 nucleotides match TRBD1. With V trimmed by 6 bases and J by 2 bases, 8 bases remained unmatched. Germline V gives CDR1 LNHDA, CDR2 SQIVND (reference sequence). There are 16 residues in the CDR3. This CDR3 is CASSPGQGWGNQPQHF. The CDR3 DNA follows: TGTGCCAGTAGCCCGGGACAGGGATGGGGCAATCAGCCCCAGCATTTT. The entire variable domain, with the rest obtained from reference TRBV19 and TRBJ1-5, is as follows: DGGITQSPKYLFRKEGQNVTLSCEQNLNHDAMYWYRQDPGQGLRLIYYSQIVNDFQKGDIAEGYSVSREKKESFPLTVTSAQKNPTAFYLCASSPGQGWGNQPQHFGDGTRLSIL.

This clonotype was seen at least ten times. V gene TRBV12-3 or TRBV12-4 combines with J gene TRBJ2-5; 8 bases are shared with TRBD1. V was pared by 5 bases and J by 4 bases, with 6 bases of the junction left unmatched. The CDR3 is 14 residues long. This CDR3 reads CASSRQGLGETQYF. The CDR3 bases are TGTGCCAGCAGTAGACAGGGGTTGGGAGAGACCCAGTACTTC.

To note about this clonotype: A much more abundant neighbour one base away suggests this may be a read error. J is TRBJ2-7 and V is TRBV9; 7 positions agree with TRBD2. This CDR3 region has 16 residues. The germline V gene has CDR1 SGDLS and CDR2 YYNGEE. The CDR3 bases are TGTACCAGCAGCGTAGCTACAAGCGGGGTCTACTACGAGCAGTACTTC. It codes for CTSSVATSGVYYEQYF.

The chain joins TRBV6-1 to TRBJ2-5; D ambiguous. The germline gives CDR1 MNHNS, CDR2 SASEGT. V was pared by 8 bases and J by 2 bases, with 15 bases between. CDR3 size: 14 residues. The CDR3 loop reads CASEKLPIQETQYF. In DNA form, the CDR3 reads TGTGCCAGCGAAAAACTCCCAATACAAGAGACCCAGTACTTC.

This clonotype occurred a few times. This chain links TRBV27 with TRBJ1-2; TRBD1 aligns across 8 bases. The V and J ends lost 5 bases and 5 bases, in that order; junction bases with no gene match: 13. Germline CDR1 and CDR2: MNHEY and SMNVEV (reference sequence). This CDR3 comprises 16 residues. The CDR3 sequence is CASSVHGTGREYGYTF. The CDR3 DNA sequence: TGTGCCAGCAGTGTACACGGGACAGGAAGGGAGTATGGCTACACCTTC.

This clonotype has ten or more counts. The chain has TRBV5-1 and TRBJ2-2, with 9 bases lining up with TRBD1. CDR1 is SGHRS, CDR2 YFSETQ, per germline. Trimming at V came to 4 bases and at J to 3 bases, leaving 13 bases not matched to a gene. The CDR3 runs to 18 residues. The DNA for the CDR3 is TGCGCCAGCAGCCCGGACCCCGGGACAGGGAAGGACACCGGGGAGCTGTTTTTT. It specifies CASSPDPGTGKDTGELFF.

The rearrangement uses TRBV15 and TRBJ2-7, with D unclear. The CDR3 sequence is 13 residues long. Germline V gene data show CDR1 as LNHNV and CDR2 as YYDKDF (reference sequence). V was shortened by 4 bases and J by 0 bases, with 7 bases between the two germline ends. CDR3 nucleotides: TGTGCCACCAGCAAAGCCAGCTCCTACGAGCAGTACTTC. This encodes CATSKASSYEQYF. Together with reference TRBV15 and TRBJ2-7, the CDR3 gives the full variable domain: DAMVIQNPRYQVTQFGKPVTLSCSQTLNHNVMYWYQQKSSQAPKLLFHYYDKDFNNEADTPDNFQSRRPNTSFCFLDIRSPGLGDTAMYLCATSKASSYEQYFGPGTRLTVT.

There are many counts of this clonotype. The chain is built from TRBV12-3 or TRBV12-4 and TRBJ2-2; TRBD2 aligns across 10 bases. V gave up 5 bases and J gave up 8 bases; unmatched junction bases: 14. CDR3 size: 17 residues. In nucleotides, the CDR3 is TGTGCCAGCAGTCTAAGCGGGAGGGTACCCTCCGCGGGGGAGCTGTTTTTT. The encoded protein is CASSLSGRVPSAGELFF.

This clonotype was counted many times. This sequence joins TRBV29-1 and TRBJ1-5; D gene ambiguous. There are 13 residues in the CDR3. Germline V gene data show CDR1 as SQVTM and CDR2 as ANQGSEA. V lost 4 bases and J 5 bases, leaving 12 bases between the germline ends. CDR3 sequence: CSVAETLYQPQHF. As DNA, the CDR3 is TGCAGCGTTGCGGAAACCCTTTATCAGCCCCAGCATTTT.

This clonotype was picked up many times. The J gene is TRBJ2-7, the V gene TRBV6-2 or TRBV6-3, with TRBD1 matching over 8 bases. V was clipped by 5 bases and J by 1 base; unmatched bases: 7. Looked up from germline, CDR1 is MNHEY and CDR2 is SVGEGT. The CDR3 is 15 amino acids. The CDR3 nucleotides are TGTGCCAGCAGTACCGGACAGGGAAGTTCCTACGAGCAGTACTTC. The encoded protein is CASSTGQGSSYEQYF.

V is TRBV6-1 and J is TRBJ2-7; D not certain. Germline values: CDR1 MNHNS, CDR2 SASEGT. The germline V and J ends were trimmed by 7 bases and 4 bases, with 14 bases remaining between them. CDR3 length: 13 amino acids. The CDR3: CASKQQTNYEQYF. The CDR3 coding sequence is TGTGCCAGCAAGCAGCAGACCAATTACGAGCAGTACTTC.

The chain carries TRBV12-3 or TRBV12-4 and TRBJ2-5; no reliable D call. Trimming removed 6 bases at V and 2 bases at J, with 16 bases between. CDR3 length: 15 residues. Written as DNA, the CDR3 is TGTGCCAGCAGCCTAAACCAAGAGTTTCAAGAGACCCAGTACTTC. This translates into CASSLNQEFQETQYF.

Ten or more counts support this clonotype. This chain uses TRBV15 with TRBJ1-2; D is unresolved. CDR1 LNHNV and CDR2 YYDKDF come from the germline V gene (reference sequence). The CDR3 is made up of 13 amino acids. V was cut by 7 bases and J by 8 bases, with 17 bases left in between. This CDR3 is CATNPTRHAGYTF. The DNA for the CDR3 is TGTGCCACCAACCCGACACGGCATGCGGGCTACACCTTC.

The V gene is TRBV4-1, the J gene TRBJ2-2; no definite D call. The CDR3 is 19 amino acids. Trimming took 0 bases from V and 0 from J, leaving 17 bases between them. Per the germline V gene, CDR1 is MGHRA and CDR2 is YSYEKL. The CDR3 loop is CASSQDAIGPMTNTGELFF. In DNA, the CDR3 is TGCGCCAGCAGCCAAGATGCGATAGGCCCGATGACGAACACCGGGGAGCTGTTTTTT.

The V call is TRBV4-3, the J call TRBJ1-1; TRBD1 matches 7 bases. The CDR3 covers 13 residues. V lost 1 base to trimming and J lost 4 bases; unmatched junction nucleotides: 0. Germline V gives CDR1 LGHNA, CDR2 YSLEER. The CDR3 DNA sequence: TGCGCCAGCAGCCAAGGACAGGGCACTGAAGCTTTCTTT. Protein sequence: CASSQGQGTEAFF.

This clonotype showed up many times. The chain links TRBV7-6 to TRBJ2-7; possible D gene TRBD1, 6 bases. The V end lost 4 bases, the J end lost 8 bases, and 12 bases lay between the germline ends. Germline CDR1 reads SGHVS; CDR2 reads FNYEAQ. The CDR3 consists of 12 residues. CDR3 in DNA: TGTGCCAGCAGCTCGGACAGACTAAAGCAGTACTTC. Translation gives CASSSDRLKQYF.

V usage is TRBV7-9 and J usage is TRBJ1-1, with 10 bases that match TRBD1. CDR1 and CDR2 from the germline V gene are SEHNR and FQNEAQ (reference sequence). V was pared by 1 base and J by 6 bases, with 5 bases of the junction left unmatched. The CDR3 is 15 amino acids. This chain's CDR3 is CASSLGDRGISEAFF. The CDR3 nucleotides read TGTGCCAGCAGCTTAGGGGACAGGGGTATATCTGAAGCTTTCTTT.

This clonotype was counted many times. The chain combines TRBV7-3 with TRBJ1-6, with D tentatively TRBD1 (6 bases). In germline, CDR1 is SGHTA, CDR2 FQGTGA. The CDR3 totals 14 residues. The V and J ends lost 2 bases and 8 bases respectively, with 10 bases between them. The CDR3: CASSLQGWDSPLHF. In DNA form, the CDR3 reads TGTGCCAGCAGCTTACAGGGGTGGGATTCACCCCTCCACTTT.

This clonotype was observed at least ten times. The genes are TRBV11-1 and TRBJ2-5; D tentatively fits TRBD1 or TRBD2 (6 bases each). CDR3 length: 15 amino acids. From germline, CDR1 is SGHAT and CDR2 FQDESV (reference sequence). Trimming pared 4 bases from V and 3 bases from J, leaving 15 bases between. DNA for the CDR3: TGTGCCAGCAGCTACGGGGGCAGGGCTGAAGAGACCCAGTACTTC. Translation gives CASSYGGRAEETQYF.

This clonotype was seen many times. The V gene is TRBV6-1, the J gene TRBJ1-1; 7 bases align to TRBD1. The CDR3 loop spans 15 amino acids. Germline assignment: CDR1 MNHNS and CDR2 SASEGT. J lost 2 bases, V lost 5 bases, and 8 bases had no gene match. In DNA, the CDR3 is TGTGCCAGCAGTAAGACAGGGATGGAAAACACTGAAGCTTTCTTT. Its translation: CASSKTGMENTEAFF.

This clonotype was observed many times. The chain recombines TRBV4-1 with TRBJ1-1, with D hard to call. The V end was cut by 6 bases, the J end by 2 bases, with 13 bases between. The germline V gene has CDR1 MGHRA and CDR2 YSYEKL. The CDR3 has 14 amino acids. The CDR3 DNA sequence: TGCGCCAGCAGAAACCGGGCCATTAACACTGAAGCTTTCTTT. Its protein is CASRNRAINTEAFF.

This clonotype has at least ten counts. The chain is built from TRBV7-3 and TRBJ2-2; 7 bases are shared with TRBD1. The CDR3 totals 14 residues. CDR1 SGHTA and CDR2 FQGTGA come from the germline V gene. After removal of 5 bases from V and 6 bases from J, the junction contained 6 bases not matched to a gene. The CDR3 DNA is TGTGCCAGCAGCCCCCAGACAGGGTCCGGGGAGCTGTTTTTT. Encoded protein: CASSPQTGSGELFF.

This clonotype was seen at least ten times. The CDR3, as DNA: TGTGCCAGCAGTTTAAAATCCGGCGGGAGCTCCTATAATTCACCCCTCCACTTT. This codes for CASSLKSGGSSYNSPLHF. The chain recombines TRBV12-3 or TRBV12-4 with TRBJ1-6; D not resolved. V lost 2 bases to trimming and J lost 0 bases, with 14 bases between them. This CDR3 region has 18 residues.

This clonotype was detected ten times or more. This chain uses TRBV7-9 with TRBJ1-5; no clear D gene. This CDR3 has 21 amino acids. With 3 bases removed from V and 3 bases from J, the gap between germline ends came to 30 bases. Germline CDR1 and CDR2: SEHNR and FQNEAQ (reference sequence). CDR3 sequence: CASSFPSIARRLKNINQPQHF. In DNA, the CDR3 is TGTGCCAGCAGCTTTCCATCAATTGCCCGGCGACTAAAAAACATCAATCAGCCCCAGCATTTT.

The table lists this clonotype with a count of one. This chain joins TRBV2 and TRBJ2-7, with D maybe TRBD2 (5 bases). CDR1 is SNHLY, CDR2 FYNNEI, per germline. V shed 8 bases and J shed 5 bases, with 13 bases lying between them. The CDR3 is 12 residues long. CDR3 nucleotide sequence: TGTGCCAGCCTAGGTGGTAGCGACGAGCAGTACTTC. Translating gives CASLGGSDEQYF.

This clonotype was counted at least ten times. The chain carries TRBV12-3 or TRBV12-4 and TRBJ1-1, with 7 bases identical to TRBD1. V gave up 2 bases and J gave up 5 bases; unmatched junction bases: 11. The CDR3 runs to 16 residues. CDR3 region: CASSLNQDRIRTEAFF. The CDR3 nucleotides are TGTGCCAGCAGTTTAAATCAGGACAGGATTCGGACTGAAGCTTTCTTT.

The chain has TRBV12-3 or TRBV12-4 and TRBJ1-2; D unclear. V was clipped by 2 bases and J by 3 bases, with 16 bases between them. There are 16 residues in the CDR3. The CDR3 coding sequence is TGTGCCAGCAGTTTATGGACGTCCCCAGCACACTATGGCTACACCTTC. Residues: CASSLWTSPAHYGYTF.

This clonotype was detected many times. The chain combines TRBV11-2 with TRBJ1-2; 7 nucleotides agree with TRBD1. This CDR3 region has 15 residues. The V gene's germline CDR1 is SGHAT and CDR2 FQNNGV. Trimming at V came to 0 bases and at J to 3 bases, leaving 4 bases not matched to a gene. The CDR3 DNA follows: TGTGCCAGCAGCTTAGATGAGGGGGCGGACTATGGCTACACCTTC. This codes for CASSLDEGADYGYTF. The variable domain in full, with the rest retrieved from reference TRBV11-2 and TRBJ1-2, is EAGVAQSPRYKIIEKRQSVAFWCNPISGHATLYWYQQILGQGPKLLIQFQNNGVVDDSQLPKDRFSAERLKGVDSTLKIQPAKLEDSAVYLCASSLDEGADYGYTFGSGTRLTVV.